These 27 T cell receptor beta chains originate from one sample sequenced in a study of T cell repertoires in cytomegalovirus infection. TCRdb re-derived calls from the reads in MiXCR, one entry per CDR3 protein. Of 560,000 or so distinct CDR3 sequences detected, more than 15% appear once; the ten largest clones hold 20% to 30%. Sequencing input: CD8+ T cells from PBMCs. The receptors here all came from a human donor in good health (CMV status not recorded). Some clones in this sample may be carry-over from other donors' samples.

This clonotype was recorded a few times. This chain joins TRBV15 and TRBJ1-5; TRBD1 matches at 8 bases. With V trimmed by 5 bases and J by 3 bases, 6 bases remained unmatched. This CDR3 has 15 residues. Germline V gene sequence: CDR1 LNHNV, CDR2 YYDKDF (reference sequence). CDR3 sequence (DNA): TGTGCCACCAGCTCAGACAGGGGTACCAATCAGCCCCAGCATTTT. It translates to CATSSDRGTNQPQHF.

This clonotype was observed at least ten times. The CDR3 region is CASSPTAESWNEQFF. CDR3 bases: TGTGCCAGCAGCCCGACTGCAGAGTCGTGGAATGAGCAGTTCTTC. The V call is TRBV6-2 or TRBV6-3, the J call TRBJ2-1; D not resolved. Germline lookup yields CDR1 MNHEY and CDR2 SVGEGT. The CDR3 has 15 residues. The V gene lost 6 bases and the J gene lost 7 bases, with 19 bases spanning the gap.

At least ten counts were recorded for this clonotype. V is TRBV6-1 and J is TRBJ2-1, with 12 bases lining up with TRBD2. V shed 3 bases and J 15 bases; nucleotides not matched to a gene: 12. Per the germline V gene, CDR1 is MNHNS and CDR2 is SASEGT. This CDR3 region has 15 residues. CDR3 sequence reads: CASSETGLAGSPGFF. The CDR3 bases are TGTGCCAGCAGTGAGACTGGACTAGCGGGGTCCCCGGGGTTCTTC.

This clonotype was detected a few times. This chain connects TRBV29-1 to TRBJ1-2; 7 bases map to TRBD1. Germline CDR1 SQVTM, CDR2 ANQGSEA. This CDR3 has 15 amino acids. V shed 0 bases, J shed 4 bases, and the junction held 8 bases outside the gene matches. The CDR3 nucleotides are TGCAGCGTTGAAGATAGGACAGGCCACGGCTATGGCTACACCTTC. Translated: CSVEDRTGHGYGYTF.

This clonotype has ten or more counts. This chain joins TRBV19 and TRBJ1-1; 7 bases agree with TRBD1. V was pared by 5 bases and J by 7 bases, with 7 bases of the junction left unmatched. The germline CDR1 and CDR2 sequences are LNHDA and SQIVND (reference sequence). CDR3 length: 13 amino acids. The CDR3 here is CASSSRDRVEAFF. The CDR3 nucleotides are TGTGCCAGTAGTTCCCGGGACAGAGTTGAAGCTTTCTTT.

This clonotype was seen a few times. The chain is built from TRBV27 and TRBJ1-2; D not certain. This CDR3 contains 13 residues. Germline values: CDR1 MNHEY, CDR2 SMNVEV (reference sequence). V lost 4 bases to trimming and J lost 3 bases, with 9 bases between them. The CDR3 reads CASSSQLYYGYTF. In nucleotides, the CDR3 is TGTGCCAGCAGTTCCCAATTGTACTATGGCTACACCTTC.

This clonotype was seen ten or more times. The rearrangement uses TRBV7-9 and TRBJ2-7, with D perhaps matching TRBD2 (5 bases). In germline, CDR1 is SEHNR, CDR2 FQNEAQ (reference sequence). With 11 bases removed from V and 5 bases from J, the gap between germline ends came to 19 bases. The CDR3 sequence is 13 residues long. CDR3: CASYGEGFHEQYF. As DNA, the CDR3 is TGTGCCTCCTATGGTGAGGGTTTCCACGAGCAGTACTTC.

Remarks on this clonotype: This may stem from a read error, because a much larger clone lies one nucleotide away. The genes are TRBV7-9 and TRBJ2-1, with 14 bases fitting TRBD2. CDR1 is SEHNR, CDR2 FQNEAQ, per germline (reference sequence). The CDR3 covers 16 residues. The CDR3 sequence: CTSSGGTSGSRNEQFF. The CDR3 DNA follows: TGTACCAGCAGCGGGGGGACTAGCGGGAGTAGGAATGAGCAGTTCTTC.

This clonotype was recorded many times. This chain connects TRBV11-1 to TRBJ1-6; D not resolved. V lost 3 bases and J lost 2, with 8 bases in between. CDR1 SGHAT and CDR2 FQDESV come from the germline V gene (reference sequence). This CDR3 is built from 15 residues. The CDR3 DNA follows: TGTGCCAGCAGCTTTTCCGGGACCTATAATTCACCCCTCCACTTT. Encoded protein: CASSFSGTYNSPLHF.

The chain uses TRBV12-3 or TRBV12-4 and TRBJ1-5, with a tentative D call TRBD1 (5 bases). Trimming took off 5 bases at V and 3 bases at J, with 11 bases between the two ends. The CDR3 covers 14 residues. CDR3 bases: TGTGCCAGCAGTGACAGCGACTCCAATCAGCCCCAGCATTTT. Amino acid sequence: CASSDSDSNQPQHF.

This clonotype was seen just once. V is TRBV25-1 and J is TRBJ2-7; D possibly matches TRBD1 or TRBD2 (5 bases each). Germline V gene sequence: CDR1 MGHDK, CDR2 SYGVNS. CDR3 length: 16 residues. The germline V and J ends were trimmed by 5 bases and 0 bases, with 17 bases remaining between them. The CDR3 loop is CASSNVRDRNSYEQYF. The DNA for the CDR3 is TGTGCCAGCAGTAATGTCCGGGACCGAAACTCCTACGAGCAGTACTTC.

In this sample, this clonotype turned up many times. The rearrangement uses TRBV28 and TRBJ2-5, with D perhaps TRBD2 (5 bases). The V gene's germline CDR1 is MDHEN and CDR2 SYDVKM. The CDR3 runs to 17 residues. The V and J ends lost 2 bases and 1 base respectively, with 17 bases between them. This CDR3 reads CASSLIFLAEGQETQYF. The CDR3 nucleotides are TGTGCCAGCAGTTTAATTTTCCTCGCAGAGGGCCAAGAGACCCAGTACTTC.

This clonotype was counted ten times or more. V and J are TRBV19 and TRBJ2-7; tentative D call: TRBD2 (6 bases). The CDR3 contains 15 residues. Germline V CDR1 and CDR2: LNHDA, SQIVND (reference sequence). V was pared by 2 bases and J by 6 bases, with 17 bases between. CDR3 bases: TGTGCCAGTAGTATAATGGGACTTCAAGGACGCGAGCAGTACTTC. As protein: CASSIMGLQGREQYF. The entire variable domain, with the rest obtained from reference TRBV19 and TRBJ2-7, is as follows: DGGITQSPKYLFRKEGQNVTLSCEQNLNHDAMYWYRQDPGQGLRLIYYSQIVNDFQKGDIAEGYSVSREKKESFPLTVTSAQKNPTAFYLCASSIMGLQGREQYFGPGTRLTVT.

This clonotype was seen a few times. CDR3 nucleotide sequence: TGTGCCAGCACCCCGCGTAGCGGGTTTAATGAGCAGTTCTTC. This encodes CASTPRSGFNEQFF. This rearrangement joins TRBV27 to TRBJ2-1; 7 positions agree with TRBD2. CDR1 and CDR2 (germline): MNHEY, SMNVEV (reference sequence). The CDR3 length is 14 residues. V lost 7 bases and J lost 7; bases outside the gene matches: 10.

This clonotype occurred many times. The rearrangement uses TRBV28 and TRBJ2-3, with 7 bases fitting TRBD2. V trimming: 3 bases; J trimming: 3 bases; junction bases outside the gene matches: 9. The germline CDR1 and CDR2 sequences are MDHEN and SYDVKM. This CDR3 contains 16 residues. CDR3: CASSLGRERVTDTQYF. Written as DNA, the CDR3 is TGTGCCAGCAGTTTGGGGCGGGAGAGGGTTACAGATACGCAGTATTTT.

CDR3 DNA sequence: TGCAGTGCACAGCCAGGAGGGAGGGGAGAGACCCAGTACTTC. It codes for CSAQPGGRGETQYF. The chain uses TRBV20-1 and TRBJ2-5; 7 bases map to TRBD2. Trimming cost V 6 bases and J 4 bases; bases outside gene matches: 11. Germline V gene lookup returns CDR1 DFQATT and CDR2 SNEGSKA (reference sequence). The CDR3 extends over 14 amino acids.

The chain carries TRBV3-1 and TRBJ2-1; D possibly uses TRBD1 or TRBD2 (6 bases each). Germline values: CDR1 LGHDT, CDR2 YNNKEL (reference sequence). The CDR3 has 16 residues. V was pared by 0 bases and J by 7 bases, with 16 bases between. CDR3 amino acids: CASSQDWGARGNEQFF. CDR3 DNA sequence: TGTGCCAGCAGCCAAGATTGGGGGGCCCGGGGGAATGAGCAGTTCTTC.

This CDR3 is CASSFFGQGDYNSPLHF. The CDR3 DNA sequence: TGTGCCAGCAGTTTTTTTGGACAGGGGGACTATAATTCACCCCTCCACTTT. This chain connects TRBV28 to TRBJ1-6; 10 bases line up with TRBD1. Per germline, CDR1 MDHEN and CDR2 SYDVKM. The CDR3 sequence is 17 residues long. Germline trimming cut 3 bases from V and 3 bases from J; bases unmatched to any gene: 5.

There are a few counts of this clonotype. This chain links TRBV4-1 with TRBJ1-1, with a weak D call TRBD1 (5 bases). V dropped 7 bases and J dropped 0 bases, with 12 bases sitting between them. This CDR3 region has 14 residues. Germline V lookup: CDR1 MGHRA, CDR2 YSYEKL. The CDR3 DNA reads TGCGCCAGCACCGCAGACAGACTGAACACTGAAGCTTTCTTT. Translated: CASTADRLNTEAFF.

This clonotype was detected many times. This chain uses TRBV12-3 or TRBV12-4 with TRBJ2-3; 7 bases line up with TRBD1. J was trimmed by 7 bases and V by 8 bases; bases with no gene match: 15. The CDR3 totals 15 residues. The CDR3 is CASATPRDSENTQYF. The CDR3 bases are TGTGCCAGCGCCACCCCTAGGGACAGCGAAAATACGCAGTATTTT.

The J gene is TRBJ2-5, the V gene TRBV30, with unresolved D. Germline values: CDR1 GTSNPN, CDR2 SVGIG (reference sequence). V lost 1 base to trimming and J lost 1 base, with 4 bases between them. The length of the CDR3 is 12 residues. CDR3 residues: CAWSAPQETQYF. CDR3 bases: TGTGCCTGGAGTGCTCCCCAAGAGACCCAGTACTTC.

Many counts were recorded for this clonotype. The chain carries TRBV7-2 and TRBJ2-1; 10 nucleotides align to TRBD2. This CDR3 contains 16 residues. Germline V gene lookup returns CDR1 SGHTA and CDR2 FQGNSA. The trim removed 5 bases at V and 2 bases at J, leaving 6 bases unmatched. The CDR3 is CASSPPGLATYNEQFF. The CDR3, as DNA: TGTGCCAGCAGCCCCCCGGGACTAGCGACCTACAATGAGCAGTTCTTC.

This clonotype was counted at least ten times. The chain joins TRBV7-6 to TRBJ2-5, with TRBD2 identical over 12 bases. With 3 bases clipped from V and 5 bases from J, the junction kept 4 bases outside the gene matches. The CDR3 is 15 amino acids. Looked up from germline, CDR1 is SGHVS and CDR2 is FNYEAQ. DNA of the CDR3: TGTGCCAGCAGCTTCCGGACTAGCGGGAAGGAGACCCAGTACTTC. Amino acids: CASSFRTSGKETQYF.

This chain joins TRBV27 and TRBJ2-3; 9 bases match TRBD2. V was pared by 6 bases and J by 8 bases, with 9 bases of the junction left unmatched. The germline V gene encodes CDR1 MNHEY and CDR2 SMNVEV (reference sequence). This CDR3 is built from 14 residues. The CDR3 spells CASSGGGAWSTQYF. CDR3 DNA sequence: TGTGCCAGCAGCGGCGGGGGGGCATGGAGTACGCAGTATTTT.

The sample holds many counts of this clonotype. The V and J genes are TRBV9 and TRBJ2-2, with 9 bases matching TRBD2. The germline V gene encodes CDR1 SGDLS and CDR2 YYNGEE. Germline trimming cut 3 bases from V and 10 bases from J; bases unmatched to any gene: 7. The CDR3 is 14 amino acids. The DNA of the CDR3 is TGTGCCAGCAGCGAAGCGGGAGGCTTCATGGAGCTGTTTTTT. It translates to CASSEAGGFMELFF. The variable domain in full, with the rest retrieved from reference TRBV9 and TRBJ2-2, is DSGVTQTPKHLITATGQRVTLRCSPRSGDLSVYWYQQSLDQGLQFLIQYYNGEERAKGNILERFSAQQFPDLHSELNLSSLELGDSALYFCASSEAGGFMELFFGEGSRLTVL.

This clonotype was observed at least ten times. The V and J genes are TRBV24-1 and TRBJ2-3; 11 nucleotides match TRBD2. Per the germline V gene, CDR1 is KGHDR and CDR2 is SFDVKD. V lost 1 base and J lost 3; bases outside the gene matches: 5. This CDR3 comprises 17 residues. CDR3 amino acids: CATSDFTSGRGTDTQYF. In DNA form, the CDR3 reads TGTGCCACCAGTGATTTTACTAGCGGGAGAGGGACAGATACGCAGTATTTT.

This chain connects TRBV29-1 to TRBJ2-1; TRBD2 is a possible D gene (7 bases). Germline CDR1 is SQVTM and CDR2 is ANQGSEA. Trimming took 6 bases from V and 7 from J, leaving 22 bases between them. The CDR3 totals 15 residues. CDR3 sequence (DNA): TGCAGCGTGACAGGACGGGGGGCGCGAGGGAATGAGCAGTTCTTC. Protein sequence: CSVTGRGARGNEQFF.